Listed here are 10 T cell receptor beta chains from one sample, sequenced in a study of shared clonotypes between healthy human individuals (dated by TCRdb to 2019 to 2021). To prepare the library, the immunoSEQ multiplex PCR assay was applied. TCRdb holds this immuneACCESS table with in-frame rearrangements only. Some clones are missing; in checked studies, unresolved V genes explain under half, and the rest has no known cause. The sample contains roughly 1,000,000 clones, approximately 80% of them found a single time. The ten largest clones represent roughly 0.61% of the sample. Sequencing input: memory CD4+ T cells from PBMCs. The meaning of the sample's cell subset or site label: CD45RA-negative fraction. Receptors originate from a man younger than 30 in good health. Some clones in this sample may be carry-over from other donors' samples.

This clone was counted between two and nine times. The V and J genes are TRBV28 and TRBJ2-7; the match to TRBD1 covers 7 bases. V gave up 6 bases and J gave up 4 bases; unmatched junction bases: 3. The CDR3 totals 12 residues. Germline V gene data show CDR1 as MDHEN and CDR2 as SYDVKM. The CDR3 spells CASRQQGYEQYF. CDR3 coding DNA: TGTGCCAGCAGACAACAGGGGTACGAGCAGTACTTC.

The V call is TRBV7-9, the J call TRBJ2-3, with D possibly being TRBD1 (6 bases). V lost 6 bases and J 2 bases, leaving 21 bases between the germline ends. In germline, CDR1 is SEHNR, CDR2 FQNEAQ (reference sequence). The CDR3 contains 17 residues. The CDR3 nucleotides read TGTGCCAGCAGTTCTGGATTCCCGGACAGATCCACAGATACGCAGTATTTT. Its translation is CASSSGFPDRSTDTQYF.

The chain uses TRBV28 and TRBJ2-7; D is ambiguous. Trimming removed 6 bases from V and 6 bases from J, with 12 bases in between. The CDR3 covers 12 residues. CDR1 MDHEN and CDR2 SYDVKM come from the germline V gene. CDR3 nucleotide sequence: TGTGCCAGCAGCTCCAGTATGGTCGAGCAGTACTTC. This sequence encodes CASSSSMVEQYF.

The rearrangement uses TRBV6-5 and TRBJ2-5; TRBD2 agrees at 8 bases. The CDR3 contains 15 residues. Germline lookup yields CDR1 MNHEY and CDR2 SVGAGI. J gave up 2 bases and V 0 bases, and 2 bases lay outside the gene matches. The CDR3 sequence: CASSYSPGGQETQYF. CDR3 nucleotide sequence: TGTGCCAGCAGTTACTCCCCGGGAGGGCAAGAGACCCAGTACTTC.

This clone was seen many times. The CDR3: CASSQEEKTLSYGYTF. The CDR3 coding sequence is TGTGCCAGCAGCCAAGAAGAGAAGACGCTAAGCTATGGCTACACCTTC. The rearrangement links TRBV4-2 to TRBJ1-2; no definite D call. This CDR3 comprises 16 residues. In germline, CDR1 is LGHNA, CDR2 YNFKEQ. V shed 0 bases and J shed 4 bases, with 15 bases lying between them.

The CDR3: CASSYRDHGYTF. The CDR3 DNA reads as TGTGCCAGCAGCTACCGGGACCATGGCTACACCTTC. V and J are TRBV4-2 and TRBJ1-2, with a possible D match to TRBD1 (5 bases). V was clipped by 5 bases and J by 6 bases, with 10 bases between them. The CDR3 has 12 residues. The germline V gene has CDR1 LGHNA and CDR2 YNFKEQ.

The chain has TRBV27 and TRBJ2-7; D possibly corresponds to TRBD1 (5 bases). CDR3 length: 13 amino acids. Germline V CDR1 and CDR2: MNHEY, SMNVEV (reference sequence). Trimming left V 6 bases short and J 3 bases short, with 12 bases between. The CDR3 loop reads CASSPRVGYEQYF. The CDR3 coding sequence is TGTGCCAGCAGCCCCAGGGTGGGCTACGAGCAGTACTTC.

The chain links TRBV30 to TRBJ1-5; D not resolved. V gave up 2 bases and J gave up 2 bases, with 13 bases separating them. The germline V gene has CDR1 GTSNPN and CDR2 SVGIG (reference sequence). This CDR3 has 15 residues. The DNA of the CDR3 is TGTGCCTGGAGTCCGAATTGGGGTGGCAATCAGCCCCAGCATTTT. Translated, it gives CAWSPNWGGNQPQHF.

The rearrangement joins TRBV11-1 to TRBJ1-4, with 9 nucleotides matching TRBD1. The junction had 7 bases not matched to a gene; V was cut back by 6 bases and J by 8 bases. The CDR3 spans 14 residues. Germline V CDR1 and CDR2: SGHAT, FQDESV (reference sequence). For the CDR3, the DNA is TGTGCCAGCAGTCCGGACAGGGGAGGCGAAAAACTGTTTTTT. Translated: CASSPDRGGEKLFF.

The chain links TRBV27 to TRBJ1-3; D remains ambiguous. V was cut by 5 bases and J by 3 bases, with 17 bases left in between. Germline CDR1 and CDR2: MNHEY and SMNVEV (reference sequence). CDR3 length: 16 residues. In nucleotides, the CDR3 is TGTGCCAGCAGTCCTCATAAGAAAGGAAGTGGAAACACCATATATTTT. Translation gives CASSPHKKGSGNTIYF.